The present entry profiles one T cell receptor beta chain with its context. The record originates from a study of blood T cell repertoires in COVID-19. Study details: Researchers got acute and convalescent COVID-19 samples from the United States, Italy and Spain. Sample material is recorded as cDNA or gDNA derived from T cells, B-cell-depleted T cells, or PBMCs.

Original handling: Estimation of nucleated cell counts relied on the amplification of reference gene primers. Using immunoSEQ multiplex PCR, the repertoire was profiled, and TCRdb retains in-frame clones only, with some absent. V and J calls and clone size are given by that table; D and trimming were obtained from the DNA. The sample includes about 180,000 clones, approximately 81% of them seen just once. There are 13 residues in the CDR3. V was trimmed by 6 bases and J by 5 bases, leaving 13 bases between them. Germline values: CDR1 LNHDA, CDR2 SQIVND (reference sequence). Sequencing was performed on peripheral blood. The chain combines TRBV19 with TRBJ1-1; D unclear. The sequence came from a woman of 80 years or more with active or convalescent COVID-19. The CDR3 loop is CASSPLGGTEAFF. CDR3 nucleotide sequence: TGTGCCAGTAGCCCGCTGGGAGGGACTGAAGCTTTCTTT.